This T cell receptor (beta chain) was observed in a study of patients and donors after allogeneic stem cell transplantation. TCRdb fed the RT-PCR reads into MiXCR, producing one record per CDR3 protein. The sample consists of 200,000 to 250,000 distinct CDR3 sequences, around an eighth of them appearing once. Losses at the gene ends were 4 bases for V and 3 bases for J; bases not matched to a gene: 10. The CDR3 spans 17 residues. Germline V gene data show CDR1 as LGHNA and CDR2 as YNFKEQ. The source of this sequence is a human donor who was either an allogeneic HSCT recipient or a stem cell or donor lymphocyte infusion donor (not recorded which). It is not recorded whose cells these are; they may come from a transplant donor. The rearrangement uses TRBV4-2 and TRBJ1-5; 9 bases map to TRBD1. The sample was blood, either unsorted or a sorted T cell fraction (not recorded which). CDR3 DNA: TGTGCCAGCAGCCTCGTCGGGGGACAGGGAGACAATCAGCCCCAGCATTTT. Translated: CASSLVGGQGDNQPQHF.